The next 17 T cell receptor beta chains were all read from a single sample in a study of OX40 agonist ivuxolimab in advanced cancers. Profiling relied on immunoSEQ multiplex PCR, and the TCRdb table lists in-frame clones only, not all of them. Here the sample spans around 65,000 clones, approximately 91% being singletons. The material sequenced was CD4+ or CD8+ T cells sorted from blood, taken in a trial of the OX40 agonist ivuxolimab. The receptors derive from an adult with an advanced solid tumor such as melanoma, head and neck, liver or kidney cancer.

On this clone itself: Other DNA sequences in the same sample also yield this CDR3. The chain combines TRBV5-1 with TRBJ1-1; D is unclear. Trimming stripped 2 bases from V and 5 bases from J, with 10 bases between. The CDR3 is made up of 13 amino acids. In germline, CDR1 is SGHRS, CDR2 YFSETQ. The CDR3 sequence is CASSFEGGTEAFF. CDR3 in DNA: TGCGCCAGCAGCTTTGAGGGTGGGACTGAAGCTTTCTTT.

The V call is TRBV6-1, the J call TRBJ2-2; 9 bases are a match to TRBD1. V lost 1 base and J lost 7; bases outside the gene matches: 4. This CDR3 spans 15 amino acids. The germline V gene encodes CDR1 MNHNS and CDR2 SASEGT. CDR3 sequence (DNA): TGTGCCAGCAGTGAAGACAGGGGGCTCGGCGGGGAGCTGTTTTTT. Translation: CASSEDRGLGGELFF.

The chain employs TRBV2 and TRBJ2-7; D not certain. V was cut by 0 bases and J by 3 bases, with 9 bases left in between. CDR3 length: 14 residues. Germline-derived CDR1 and CDR2 are SNHLY and FYNNEI. This CDR3 is CASSEADDFYEQYF. CDR3 bases: TGTGCCAGCAGTGAAGCGGACGACTTCTACGAGCAGTACTTC.

This chain uses TRBV5-1 with TRBJ2-3; 9 bases map to TRBD2. Germline V CDR1 and CDR2: SGHRS, YFSETQ. This CDR3 has 15 residues. J was trimmed by 4 bases and V by 7 bases; bases with no gene match: 10. CDR3: CASGVASGGPDTQYF. For the CDR3, the DNA is TGCGCCAGCGGGGTGGCGAGCGGGGGGCCAGATACGCAGTATTTT.

This clone was seen more than once but under ten times. The V call is TRBV2, the J call TRBJ2-2, with D unresolved. In germline, CDR1 is SNHLY, CDR2 FYNNEI. This CDR3 is built from 15 residues. Trimming left V 7 bases short and J 6 bases short, with 18 bases between. The CDR3 DNA is TGTGCCAGCACAGGCCTGGAATTGTTGCCCGGGGAGCTGTTTTTT. Translation: CASTGLELLPGELFF.

The CDR3 protein is CASSLTGSMYEQYF. CDR3 in DNA: TGTGCCAGCAGCTTGACAGGGAGTATGTACGAGCAGTACTTC. This chain uses TRBV5-4 with TRBJ2-7; weak D call: TRBD1 (6 bases). Germline values: CDR1 SGHNT, CDR2 YYREEE (reference sequence). This CDR3 has 14 amino acids. Deletions cut 1 base from V and 4 bases from J, with 12 bases between.

The genes are TRBV14 and TRBJ2-3, with D maybe TRBD2 (7 bases). The CDR3 extends over 16 amino acids. Trimming shortened V by 3 bases and J by 2 bases, and 15 bases separated the two germline ends. Germline assignment: CDR1 SGHDN and CDR2 FVKESK. The CDR3 DNA follows: TGTGCCAGCAGCCACCTAGCCGGGGGGCCCACAGATACGCAGTATTTT. This sequence encodes CASSHLAGGPTDTQYF.

The rearrangement joins TRBV10-3 to TRBJ2-1; tentative D call: TRBD2 (6 bases). Per germline, CDR1 ENHRY and CDR2 SYGVKD. The V end lost 0 bases, the J end lost 6 bases, and 15 bases lay between the germline ends. This CDR3 spans 16 amino acids. The CDR3 loop reads CAISESDSGPLNEQFF. DNA for the CDR3: TGTGCCATCAGTGAGTCGGATAGCGGCCCTCTCAATGAGCAGTTCTTC.

V is TRBV19 and J is TRBJ1-2; 9 bases line up with TRBD1. Germline CDR1 and CDR2: LNHDA and SQIVND (reference sequence). The CDR3 contains 16 residues. J was trimmed by 3 bases and V by 5 bases; bases with no gene match: 10. The CDR3 here is CASSLLRTGDYYGYTF. The CDR3 DNA is TGTGCCAGTAGTCTCCTGCGGACAGGGGATTACTATGGCTACACCTTC.

The V call is TRBV28, the J call TRBJ2-1, with D uncertain. Trimming removed 6 bases at V and 7 bases at J, with 7 bases between. The CDR3 sequence is 11 residues long. In germline, CDR1 is MDHEN, CDR2 SYDVKM. The CDR3: CASSSPNEQFF. The CDR3 coding sequence is TGTGCCAGCAGCTCCCCTAATGAGCAGTTCTTC.

V and J are TRBV19 and TRBJ1-2; 9 nucleotides agree with TRBD1. J gave up 1 base and V 10 bases, and 16 bases lay outside the gene matches. This CDR3 is built from 17 residues. Germline loops: CDR1 LNHDA, CDR2 SQIVND (reference sequence). In DNA, the CDR3 is TGTGCCACGAAAGAGGACAGGGGAAGTAGTTTTAACTATGGCTACACCTTC. Amino acid sequence: CATKEDRGSSFNYGYTF.

The rearrangement uses TRBV19 and TRBJ2-1; D perhaps matches TRBD2 (7 bases). V was trimmed by 3 bases and J by 15 bases, leaving 15 bases between them. The CDR3 is 12 amino acids. Germline V CDR1 and CDR2: LNHDA, SQIVND (reference sequence). In nucleotides, the CDR3 is TGTGCCAGTAGTATGGGAGGGGGGGCTTTGTTCTTC. Its protein product is CASSMGGGALFF.

The chain recombines TRBV5-4 with TRBJ1-1; no clear D gene. The germline V and J ends were trimmed by 6 bases and 6 bases, with 9 bases remaining between them. The germline CDR1 and CDR2 sequences are SGHNT and YYREEE (reference sequence). The CDR3 is made up of 11 amino acids. As DNA, the CDR3 is TGTGCCAGCACCTCGGGTTCTGAAGCTTTCTTT. The encoded protein is CASTSGSEAFF.

The V call is TRBV19, the J call TRBJ1-3; 8 positions agree with TRBD1. V lost 7 bases and J lost 4; bases outside the gene matches: 6. This CDR3 comprises 14 residues. Germline CDR1 reads LNHDA; CDR2 reads SQIVND (reference sequence). The CDR3 DNA reads TGTGCCAGTATCTCGGACAGGGCCGGAAACACCATATATTTT. It translates to CASISDRAGNTIYF.

The V call is TRBV9, the J call TRBJ2-5, with D uncertain. V was pared by 0 bases and J by 0 bases, with 9 bases between. CDR3 size: 15 residues. Germline V gene lookup returns CDR1 SGDLS and CDR2 YYNGEE. The CDR3 DNA is TGTGCCAGCAGCGTAGACTTCTCAAACCAAGAGACCCAGTACTTC. This gives the protein CASSVDFSNQETQYF.

The chain carries TRBV6-1 and TRBJ1-2, with TRBD1 matching 7 bases. CDR1 is MNHNS and CDR2 is SASEGT in the germline V gene. V was pared by 2 bases and J by 4 bases, with 7 bases of the junction left unmatched. The CDR3 length is 15 residues. CDR3: CASSEIGDSFYGYTF. CDR3 nucleotides: TGTGCCAGCAGTGAAATTGGGGACAGTTTCTATGGCTACACCTTC.

The V and J genes are TRBV19 and TRBJ2-5; TRBD2 agrees at 8 bases. Gene TRBJ2-7 matches the end of the DNA better, so the J call may be wrong. There are 14 residues in the CDR3. Germline CDR1 is LNHDA and CDR2 is SQIVND (reference sequence). In DNA, the CDR3 is TGTGCCAGTAAAGCAGCGACTAGCGCTTACGAGCAGTACTTC. Encoded protein: CASKAATSAYEQYF.